This T cell receptor beta chain comes out of a study of blood T cell repertoires in COVID-19 (TCRdb year 2020). Looking at the study overall: The collaborator samples originated in the United States, Italy and Spain and spanned the acute and convalescent phases of COVID-19. The prospective study material was composed of cDNA or gDNA derived from T cells, B-cell-depleted T cells, or PBMCs. The dataset comprised deeply sampled blood TCRbeta repertoires from subjects exposed to, actively infected with, or recovered from COVID-19. The repertoires were made available in a free public database intended to serve as a resource for research on the immune response to SARS-CoV-2. Samples came from the ongoing ImmuneRACE study (first 160 participants) plus 1,254 subjects from 6 global collaborators. The sample metadata nearly always contained a de-identified subject ID, COVID-19 status, age in years and sex. Where HLA class I and class II types were available, the types were taken from metadata supplied by the sample provider, not from assay-based typing. What the research found in general, with its limitations: The quantity of clinical and demographic metadata differed by source and by participant and was supplied without curation.

Collaborating institutions collected whole blood in K2EDTA tubes following their own protocols. For TCRbeta analysis, collaborator samples were shipped as frozen whole blood, as isolated PBMCs, or as DNA extracted from either sample type. The immunoSEQ Assay, a bias-controlled multiplex PCR, was used to amplify TCRbeta CDR3 regions from genomic DNA. The paper's data handling went like this. Within the assay, amplification of reference gene primers was used to estimate how many nucleated cells each sample contained. To quantify the absolute abundance of each unique TCRbeta CDR3 rearrangement, sequence reads were collapsed and filtered. For each sample, productive Simpson clonality was calculated as the square root of Simpson's diversity index across productive rearrangements. TCRdb mirrors the immuneACCESS table, restricted to in-frame sequences. Some clones are absent from its copies; in checked studies, under half trace to an unresolved V gene, and the reason for the others is unknown. V and J calls and clone size come straight from that table; D and trimming were deduced from the DNA. The sample contains under 45,000 clones, 80% to 90% of them found a single time. The ten largest clones represent 1% to 1.5% of the sample.

In the case of this clone: Its antigen has not been determined. Within one base of it there is no much larger clone, and no base qualities were kept.

The CDR3, cysteine through phenylalanine, is 12 amino acids long. The kept DNA is CDR3 alone, 36 bases in frame from the first base. Relative to germline, V is 4 bases shorter and J is 0 bases shorter, with 4 bases between their ends. CDR1 and CDR2 are drawn from the germline V gene: SQVTM, ANQGSEA. The clonotype was recovered from a woman between 40 and 50 years old with acute or convalescent COVID-19. The chain was built from TRBV29-1 and TRBJ2-1, with no D gene named confidently. Input material: peripheral blood. The CDR3 corresponds to CSVVLSYNEQFF. The DNA reads as follows: TGCAGCGTTGTTCTCTCCTACAATGAGCAGTTCTTC.